This T cell receptor beta chain appears in the sequencing data of a study of shared clonotypes between healthy human individuals. Findings and limits, study-wide: Generation probabilities were higher for clonotypes shared across all four sorted-subset donors than for unshared ones.

Genomic DNA per cell subset filled all wells of several immunoSEQ plates. Assay: immunoSEQ multiplex PCR; the TCRdb copy retains only in-frame clones and omits some. The sample lists approximately 980,000 clones, less than 85% seen once, with approximately 1.5% in the top ten. CD45RA-negative memory and CD45RA+ naive subsets were split from the CD4+ cells. Germline CDR1 SEHNR, CDR2 FQNEAQ (reference sequence). There are 12 residues in the CDR3. V lost 3 bases and J 10 bases, leaving 11 bases between the germline ends. With respect to this clone: The target antigen is unknown.

The chain carries TRBV7-9 and TRBJ2-3; a weak D match, TRBD2 (5 bases). Material for sequencing was memory CD4+ T cells sorted from blood. This sample's subset: CD45RA-negative fraction. This TCR was sampled from a man younger than 35 in good health. CDR3 residues: CASSFPGLAQYF. The CDR3 nucleotides are TGTGCCAGCAGCTTTCCGGGGTTGGCGCAGTATTTT.